What follows are 30 T cell receptor beta chains derived from one specimen sequenced in a study of cytomegalovirus exposure and HLA in healthy donors. The PCR contained 60 Vbeta and 13 Jbeta primers. Profiling relied on immunoSEQ multiplex PCR, and the TCRdb table lists in-frame clones only, not all of them. The table lists over 100,000 clones, around 80% of them singletons. Sequencing used PBMCs. These TCRs come from a woman aged 18-29 years in good health and CMV-seropositive.

The V gene is TRBV6-4, the J gene TRBJ2-6; maybe TRBD1 (6 bases). Per germline, CDR1 MRHNA and CDR2 SNTAGT. This CDR3 has 17 amino acids. V lost 2 bases and J lost 0, with 11 bases in between. The CDR3 loop is CASSDQGFPSGANVLTF. The CDR3 coding sequence is TGTGCCAGCAGTGACCAGGGGTTCCCCTCTGGGGCCAACGTCCTGACTTTC.

The chain has TRBV5-1 and TRBJ1-6; 9 positions agree with TRBD1. The CDR3 sequence is 15 residues long. Germline V gives CDR1 SGHRS, CDR2 YFSETQ. Trimming cost V 4 bases and J 9 bases; bases outside gene matches: 8. CDR3 loop: CASSMDRGARSPLHF. DNA of the CDR3: TGCGCCAGCAGCATGGACAGGGGCGCACGTTCACCCCTCCACTTT.

For this clone: At the DNA level, this CDR3 is encoded by other sequences in the same sample as well. The chain recombines TRBV30 with TRBJ2-3, with a tentative D call TRBD2 (6 bases). Germline CDR1 GTSNPN, CDR2 SVGIG (reference sequence). Trimming pared 5 bases from V and 5 bases from J, leaving 17 bases between. This CDR3 has 14 amino acids. In DNA form, the CDR3 reads TGTGCCTGGCAGCCTCTCGGGAGATTAGATACGCAGTATTTT. Its translation: CAWQPLGRLDTQYF.

Notes on this clone: Germline is not matched at one junction end, which may reflect a read error. The rearrangement joins TRBV7-7 to TRBJ2-7; 9 bases map to TRBD1. Germline V gene lookup returns CDR1 SSHAT and CDR2 FNYEAQ (reference sequence). There are 14 residues in the CDR3. The CDR3 DNA follows: TGTGCTAGCAGCCCGCCGGGACAGGGCGACGAGCAGTACTTC. Protein product: CASSPPGQGDEQYF.

As regards this clone: The junction departs from the called germline gene at one end, perhaps through a read error. The chain has TRBV5-1 and TRBJ1-6; 10 bases agree with TRBD1. The germline V gene has CDR1 SGHRS and CDR2 YFSETQ. The CDR3 spans 17 residues. DNA for the CDR3: TGCGGCAGCAGCTTGGCCCCGACAGGGGGCGGACGGTCACCCCTCCACTTT. Translated: CGSSLAPTGGGRSPLHF. Variable domain in full (rest from reference TRBV5-1 and TRBJ1-6): KAGVTQTPRYLIKTRGQQVTLSCSPISGHRSVSWYQQTPGQGLQFLFEYFSETQRNKGNFPGRFSGRQFSNSRSEMNVSTLELGDSALYLCGSSLAPTGGGRSPLHFGNGTRLTVT.

J is TRBJ2-5 and V is TRBV13, with TRBD1 matching 8 bases. CDR1 is PRHDT and CDR2 is FYEKMQ in the germline V gene (reference sequence). The CDR3 extends over 13 amino acids. The V segment lost 5 bases and the J segment 5 bases; nucleotides outside the gene matches: 4. The CDR3 spells CASSPRQGETQYF. Written as DNA, the CDR3 is TGTGCCAGCAGCCCTAGACAGGGGGAGACCCAGTACTTC.

The chain uses TRBV9 and TRBJ1-1; maybe TRBD1 (5 bases). This CDR3 has 15 amino acids. Germline V gene sequence: CDR1 SGDLS, CDR2 YYNGEE. V was pared by 2 bases and J by 4 bases, with 15 bases between. The chain's CDR3 is CASSVTSTAGTEAFF. The DNA for the CDR3 is TGTGCCAGCAGCGTTACTTCGACAGCGGGCACTGAAGCTTTCTTT.

This clone was recorded only once. The chain links TRBV5-4 to TRBJ2-7, with 7 bases matching TRBD1. After removal of 2 bases from V and 3 bases from J, the junction contained 2 bases not matched to a gene. The CDR3 is made up of 13 amino acids. Per the germline V gene, CDR1 is SGHNT and CDR2 is YYREEE (reference sequence). In DNA, the CDR3 is TGTGCCAGCAGCTTAGACAGGGTCTACGAGCAGTACTTC. This codes for CASSLDRVYEQYF.

This clone has just one count. The rearrangement links TRBV4-2 to TRBJ1-5; maybe TRBD1 (5 bases). Trimming stripped 4 bases from V and 2 bases from J, with 15 bases between. Germline V gene data show CDR1 as LGHNA and CDR2 as YNFKEQ. The CDR3 covers 16 residues. The CDR3 bases are TGTGCCAGCAGCCCAACCATAGGGGAAGGCAATCAGCCCCAGCATTTT. Its translation is CASSPTIGEGNQPQHF.

This chain connects TRBV5-1 to TRBJ2-3, with TRBD1 matching over 10 bases. This CDR3 is built from 16 residues. Germline values: CDR1 SGHRS, CDR2 YFSETQ. V lost 3 bases and J lost 5; bases outside the gene matches: 9. The CDR3 spells CASSWGQGRLGDTQYF. As DNA, the CDR3 is TGCGCCAGCAGCTGGGGACAGGGGCGGCTCGGAGATACGCAGTATTTT.

The V and J genes are TRBV11-3 and TRBJ1-3; D may be TRBD1 (5 bases). In germline, CDR1 is SGHNT, CDR2 YENEEA. The length of the CDR3 is 15 residues. Between the trimmed V and J ends, which lost 4 bases and 4 bases, there was a span of 14 bases. The CDR3 DNA reads as TGTGCCAGCAGCTCCTTTTCAGGGATGGGAAACACCATATATTTT. Translated, it gives CASSSFSGMGNTIYF. Complete variable domain (other parts from reference TRBV11-3 and TRBJ1-3): EAGVVQSPRYKIIEKKQPVAFWCNPISGHNTLYWYLQNLGQGPELLIRYENEEAVDDSQLPKDRFSAERLKGVDSTLKIQPAELGDSAVYLCASSSFSGMGNTIYFGEGSWLTVV.

The rearrangement joins TRBV15 to TRBJ2-7; 11 bases line up with TRBD1. The CDR3 consists of 16 residues. V shed 5 bases and J 1 base; nucleotides not matched to a gene: 7. CDR1 is LNHNV and CDR2 is YYDKDF in the germline V gene (reference sequence). CDR3 residues: CATSPRGTGGSYEQYF. The CDR3 region has the DNA TGTGCCACCAGCCCCCGGGGGACAGGGGGTTCCTACGAGCAGTACTTC.

The CDR3 DNA is TGTGCCAGCAGCGTAGAGTCATGGGGGCCTAGCACAGATACGCAGTATTTT. It specifies CASSVESWGPSTDTQYF. This sequence joins TRBV9 and TRBJ2-3; the D gene is possibly TRBD1 (6 bases). This CDR3 has 17 amino acids. The germline V and J ends were trimmed by 0 bases and 0 bases, with 14 bases remaining between them. The germline V gene encodes CDR1 SGDLS and CDR2 YYNGEE.

The V call is TRBV2, the J call TRBJ1-2, with a weak D call TRBD1 (5 bases). Germline assignment: CDR1 SNHLY and CDR2 FYNNEI. The V and J ends lost 11 bases and 4 bases respectively, with 17 bases between them. This CDR3 comprises 13 residues. In DNA form, the CDR3 reads TGTGCCCACGGGGCAGGAGGGGTCTATGGCTACACCTTC. Its protein is CAHGAGGVYGYTF.

This rearrangement joins TRBV7-9 to TRBJ2-7, with TRBD1 identical over 12 bases. This CDR3 is 15 amino acids long. J was trimmed by 5 bases and V by 4 bases; bases with no gene match: 6. The germline CDR1 and CDR2 sequences are SEHNR and FQNEAQ (reference sequence). Here the CDR3 reads CASSWSGTGGDEQYF. CDR3 nucleotides: TGTGCCAGCAGCTGGTCCGGGACAGGGGGCGACGAGCAGTACTTC.

The V gene is TRBV27, the J gene TRBJ2-7; 12 bases align to TRBD2. Looked up from germline, CDR1 is MNHEY and CDR2 is SMNVEV (reference sequence). J gave up 6 bases and V 5 bases, and 8 bases lay outside the gene matches. This CDR3 is built from 15 residues. The CDR3 sequence: CASSRRLAGAPEQYF. Here the CDR3 DNA reads TGTGCCAGCAGTCGACGACTAGCGGGAGCCCCCGAGCAGTACTTC.

This sequence joins TRBV5-4 and TRBJ2-6; tentative D call: TRBD2 (5 bases). Germline CDR1 reads SGHNT; CDR2 reads YYREEE (reference sequence). The CDR3 runs to 15 residues. The V gene lost 4 bases and the J gene lost 5 bases, with 13 bases spanning the gap. CDR3 sequence reads: CASSTKGARANVLTF. The CDR3 nucleotides read TGTGCCAGCAGCACAAAGGGAGCCCGGGCCAACGTCCTGACTTTC.

The genes are TRBV6-5 and TRBJ2-7, with 9 nucleotides matching TRBD1. The CDR3 totals 14 residues. The V gene's germline CDR1 is MNHEY and CDR2 SVGAGI. The V gene end was trimmed by 7 bases and the J gene end by 3 bases; junction bases not matched to a gene: 7. The CDR3 DNA follows: TGTGCCAGCAAATCCGGGACAGGGCTCTACGAGCAGTACTTC. Amino acids: CASKSGTGLYEQYF.

The chain is built from TRBV4-1 and TRBJ2-5; 11 bases line up with TRBD2. From germline, CDR1 is MGHRA and CDR2 YSYEKL. The CDR3 is 17 amino acids. The V gene end was trimmed by 3 bases and the J gene end by 5 bases; junction bases not matched to a gene: 11. This CDR3 is CASSHGLAGLKTETQYF. The CDR3 DNA reads as TGCGCCAGCAGCCACGGACTAGCGGGCTTGAAAACGGAGACCCAGTACTTC.

The V gene is TRBV5-6, the J gene TRBJ2-5, with 11 nucleotides matching TRBD1. Per germline, CDR1 SGHDT and CDR2 YYEEEE. V trimming: 7 bases; J trimming: 4 bases; junction bases outside the gene matches: 6. This CDR3 comprises 14 residues. The CDR3 coding sequence is TGTGCCAGCGGCGGACAGGGGGCCGGAGAGACCCAGTACTTC. Its protein is CASGGQGAGETQYF.

This clone was recorded a few times. This chain uses TRBV10-3 with TRBJ1-1, with D uncertain. The germline V and J ends were trimmed by 8 bases and 11 bases, with 18 bases remaining between them. This CDR3 region has 12 residues. Germline CDR1 ENHRY, CDR2 SYGVKD. The DNA for the CDR3 is TGTGCCATCCTGACGGACCGGGAGGTGGCTTTCTTT. The encoded protein is CAILTDREVAFF.

V and J are TRBV9 and TRBJ2-5; the match to TRBD2 covers 8 bases. Germline loops: CDR1 SGDLS, CDR2 YYNGEE. The V segment lost 3 bases and the J segment 0 bases; nucleotides outside the gene matches: 13. This CDR3 is 18 amino acids long. CDR3 sequence: CASSAPLGREEYQETQYF. In DNA, the CDR3 is TGTGCCAGCAGCGCCCCGTTAGGGCGGGAGGAGTACCAAGAGACCCAGTACTTC.

The chain is built from TRBV28 and TRBJ2-1; TRBD1 matches 12 bases. Germline trimming cut 4 bases from V and 5 bases from J; bases unmatched to any gene: 12. CDR3 size: 18 residues. Germline CDR1 reads MDHEN; CDR2 reads SYDVKM. The CDR3 region is CASSWSYRDRGQDNEQFF. The CDR3 nucleotides are TGTGCCAGCAGTTGGTCTTACCGGGACAGGGGGCAGGACAATGAGCAGTTCTTC.

The CDR3 region is CASSVGPTGTGNTIYF. The CDR3 DNA reads as TGTGCCAGCAGCGTAGGTCCGACAGGGACTGGAAACACCATATATTTT. The chain employs TRBV9 and TRBJ1-3; TRBD1 aligns across 7 bases. Trimming at V came to 0 bases and at J to 2 bases, leaving 5 bases not matched to a gene. CDR1 and CDR2 (germline): SGDLS, YYNGEE. This CDR3 spans 16 amino acids.

The chain employs TRBV9 and TRBJ2-1; 10 bases align to TRBD2. Germline V gives CDR1 SGDLS, CDR2 YYNGEE. The CDR3 sequence is 16 residues long. The ends lost 2 bases at V and 7 bases at J; junction bases unmatched: 9. CDR3: CASSVASGRAGNEQFF. Here the CDR3 DNA reads TGTGCCAGCAGCGTGGCAAGCGGGAGGGCCGGGAATGAGCAGTTCTTC.

The V call is TRBV4-1, the J call TRBJ2-1, with D perhaps TRBD2 (6 bases). The germline V and J ends were trimmed by 0 bases and 1 base, with 19 bases remaining between them. Germline values: CDR1 MGHRA, CDR2 YSYEKL. The CDR3 spans 19 residues. CDR3 sequence reads: CASSQDWASGLRSYNEQFF. CDR3 nucleotide sequence: TGCGCCAGCAGCCAAGATTGGGCATCGGGACTTCGATCCTACAATGAGCAGTTCTTC.

This clone was seen a handful of times. This chain connects TRBV28 to TRBJ1-5; TRBD1 might be the D (5 bases). The length of the CDR3 is 15 residues. CDR1 and CDR2 (germline): MDHEN, SYDVKM. V shed 6 bases and J shed 0 bases, with 12 bases lying between them. CDR3 bases: TGTGCCAGCAGGCTTCAGGGTTATAGCAATCAGCCCCAGCATTTT. This translates into CASRLQGYSNQPQHF.

The chain combines TRBV5-4 with TRBJ2-1; D ambiguous. V lost 3 bases and J lost 7, with 5 bases in between. This CDR3 is built from 11 residues. In germline, CDR1 is SGHNT, CDR2 YYREEE (reference sequence). The CDR3: CASSSFNEQFF. CDR3 coding DNA: TGTGCCAGCAGCTCCTTTAATGAGCAGTTCTTC.

CDR3 sequence reads: CASSLGSGTSYNEQFF. CDR3 nucleotides: TGTGCCAGCAGCTTGGGTAGCGGGACTTCCTACAATGAGCAGTTCTTC. The V and J genes are TRBV5-6 and TRBJ2-1; 8 bases map to TRBD2. CDR1 SGHDT and CDR2 YYEEEE come from the germline V gene. J gave up 1 base and V 0 bases, and 3 bases lay outside the gene matches. The CDR3 is 16 residues long.

The rearrangement links TRBV7-2 to TRBJ2-3; 10 positions match TRBD2. Germline V lookup: CDR1 SGHTA, CDR2 FQGNSA. CDR3 length: 14 residues. After removal of 1 base from V and 10 bases from J, the junction contained 5 bases not matched to a gene. The CDR3 coding sequence is TGTGCCAGCAGCTTAGAAAATAGCGGGAGGCCGCAGTATTTT. This sequence encodes CASSLENSGRPQYF.